One sample yielded the 27 T cell receptor beta chains listed below, sequenced in a study of blood T cells in healthy people across ages. Together with a sample-barcoded 5' primer, a J-beta primer mix was included in a second PCR lasting about 7 to 11 cycles. Each CDR3 protein gets one entry after TCRdb re-called the 5' RACE reads with MiXCR. The sample carries fewer than 2,000,000 distinct CDR3 sequences, about 35% recorded once. The material sequenced was blood. Source of these receptors: a woman aged 30 to 39 in good health.

The chain joins TRBV7-2 to TRBJ1-2; D possibly corresponds to TRBD1 (6 bases). The CDR3 has 14 amino acids. Trimming removed 3 bases at V and 4 bases at J, with 12 bases between. Germline V gene lookup returns CDR1 SGHTA and CDR2 FQGNSA. Here the CDR3 DNA reads TGTGCCAGCAGCTTGGAGGGGGAGATCTATGGCTACACCTTC. The encoded protein is CASSLEGEIYGYTF.

V gene TRBV27 combines with J gene TRBJ1-1; possible D gene TRBD1, 6 bases. Trimming took off 6 bases at V and 6 bases at J, with 23 bases between the two ends. CDR3 length equals 16 residues. Germline V lookup: CDR1 MNHEY, CDR2 SMNVEV (reference sequence). CDR3 nucleotides: TGTGCCAGCAGCCCCCGTTTCCCGGGGGGCTGGCCTGAAGCTTTCTTT. Protein sequence: CASSPRFPGGWPEAFF.

This clonotype came up a few times. This chain uses TRBV10-1 with TRBJ2-1; D assignment may be TRBD1 or TRBD2 (5 bases each). Trimming stripped 6 bases from V and 10 bases from J, with 16 bases between. The CDR3 is made up of 13 amino acids. The germline V gene has CDR1 WNHNN and CDR2 SYGVQD (reference sequence). CDR3 DNA sequence: TGCGCCAGCAGCCCACAAATGGGGGACGAGCAGTTCTTC. Amino acid sequence: CASSPQMGDEQFF.

The V gene is TRBV27, the J gene TRBJ2-4; 8 bases map to TRBD2. The better agreement between TRBJ2-7 and the DNA end casts doubt on the J call. This CDR3 is 14 amino acids long. CDR1 is MNHEY, CDR2 SMNVEV, per germline (reference sequence). CDR3 protein: CASSILADPYEQYF. The CDR3, as DNA: TGTGCCAGCAGTATACTAGCGGATCCTTACGAGCAGTACTTC.

The chain couples TRBV4-2 to TRBJ2-7; weak D call: TRBD1 (5 bases). Germline V gene lookup returns CDR1 LGHNA and CDR2 YNFKEQ. This CDR3 is 13 amino acids long. With 4 bases removed from V and 6 bases from J, the gap between germline ends came to 13 bases. The CDR3 nucleotides read TGTGCCAGCAGCCGAGACCAGGGTCTCGAGCAGTACTTC. This codes for CASSRDQGLEQYF.

This clonotype was found many times. The J gene is TRBJ2-5, the V gene TRBV29-1; possible D gene TRBD1, 6 bases. CDR3 length: 14 residues. CDR1 and CDR2 (germline): SQVTM, ANQGSEA. With 8 bases removed from V and 5 bases from J, the gap between germline ends came to 21 bases. CDR3 nucleotides: TGCAGCTCCTCGGCACAGGGCCCCGGGGAGACCCAGTACTTC. Translating gives CSSSAQGPGETQYF.

Notes on this clonotype: A junction end diverges from the germline sequence, so it may reflect a read error. The chain uses TRBV20-1 and TRBJ1-1; perhaps TRBD1 as D (6 bases). Germline-derived CDR1 and CDR2 are DFQATT and SNEGSKA (reference sequence). The CDR3 extends over 14 amino acids. CDR3 bases: TGCAGTGCTAGCTGGGGGGCGAGGAACGCTGAAGCTTTCTTT. Protein: CSASWGARNAEAFF.

This chain links TRBV6-2 or TRBV6-3 with TRBJ2-1; 8 bases line up with TRBD2. The CDR3 totals 16 residues. Germline lookup yields CDR1 MNHEY and CDR2 SVGEGT. Unmatched junction bases numbered 9, after V lost 5 bases and J lost 3 bases. The CDR3 DNA is TGTGCCAGCAGTCCTTTTGATAGCGGGATCTACAATGAGCAGTTCTTC. Protein sequence: CASSPFDSGIYNEQFF.

The rearrangement joins TRBV20-1 to TRBJ1-1, with unresolved D. Between the trimmed V and J ends, which lost 6 bases and 1 base, there was a span of 6 bases. Per the germline V gene, CDR1 is DFQATT and CDR2 is SNEGSKA (reference sequence). CDR3 size: 11 residues. The CDR3 region is CSATANTEAFF. Here the CDR3 DNA reads TGCAGTGCCACAGCGAACACTGAAGCTTTCTTT.

This clonotype occurred a few times. The chain is built from TRBV29-1 and TRBJ2-5, with TRBD1 matching 10 bases. The germline V gene has CDR1 SQVTM and CDR2 ANQGSEA. This CDR3 region has 13 residues. V trimming: 8 bases; J trimming: 5 bases; junction bases outside the gene matches: 8. CDR3 protein: CSSGTGEGETQYF. Written as DNA, the CDR3 is TGCAGCTCGGGGACAGGGGAAGGGGAGACCCAGTACTTC. The whole variable domain, remainder taken from reference TRBV29-1 and TRBJ2-5, is SAVISQKPSRDICQRGTSLTIQCQVDSQVTMMFWYRQQPGQSLTLIATANQGSEATYESGFVIDKFPISRPNLTFSTLTVSNMSPEDSSIYLCSSGTGEGETQYFGPGTRLLVL.

This clonotype was counted many times. V is TRBV20-1 and J is TRBJ2-7, with D unresolved. The CDR3 extends over 13 amino acids. Germline CDR1 and CDR2: DFQATT and SNEGSKA (reference sequence). V lost 3 bases and J lost 0, with 9 bases in between. In DNA form, the CDR3 reads TGCAGTGCTAGCGGGCCTTACTCCTACGAGCAGTACTTC. Translated: CSASGPYSYEQYF.

This clonotype has a handful of counts. This sequence joins TRBV20-1 and TRBJ2-1, with 10 nucleotides matching TRBD2. Germline CDR1 DFQATT, CDR2 SNEGSKA (reference sequence). Losses at the gene ends were 1 base for V and 4 bases for J; bases not matched to a gene: 10. The CDR3 loop spans 17 amino acids. In DNA form, the CDR3 reads TGCAGTGCTAGAGTAGCTAGCGGGAGCTCAGGTTACAATGAGCAGTTCTTC. This sequence encodes CSARVASGSSGYNEQFF.

V usage is TRBV28 and J usage is TRBJ2-5; the match to TRBD2 covers 15 bases. The germline gives CDR1 MDHEN, CDR2 SYDVKM. This CDR3 contains 18 residues. The ends lost 2 bases at V and 5 bases at J; junction bases unmatched: 9. The CDR3 sequence is CASSLLRTSGRAVETQYF. For the CDR3, the DNA is TGTGCCAGCAGTTTACTTCGGACTAGCGGGAGGGCCGTTGAGACCCAGTACTTC. Full variable domain (rest looked up from reference TRBV28 and TRBJ2-5): DVKVTQSSRYLVKRTGEKVFLECVQDMDHENMFWYRQDPGLGLRLIYFSYDVKMKEKGDIPEGYSVSREKKERFSLILESASTNQTSMYLCASSLLRTSGRAVETQYFGPGTRLLVL.

V and J are TRBV28 and TRBJ2-7, with D tentatively TRBD1 (6 bases). Germline V gives CDR1 MDHEN, CDR2 SYDVKM. Trimming took off 4 bases at V and 0 bases at J, with 13 bases between the two ends. The CDR3 sequence is 15 residues long. CDR3 sequence: CASSSNRESSYEQYF. In DNA form, the CDR3 reads TGTGCCAGCAGTTCTAACAGGGAGAGCTCCTACGAGCAGTACTTC.

The chain couples TRBV10-3 to TRBJ2-7; 9 positions match TRBD1. Germline loops: CDR1 ENHRY, CDR2 SYGVKD. The trim removed 6 bases at V and 0 bases at J, leaving 6 bases unmatched. This CDR3 is 15 amino acids long. The CDR3 is CAISRGDRDSYEQYF. The CDR3 DNA sequence: TGTGCCATCAGCCGGGGGGACAGGGACTCCTACGAGCAGTACTTC.

This clonotype was seen a few times. The chain links TRBV6-5 to TRBJ2-1; no clear D gene. CDR3 size: 15 residues. V was clipped by 0 bases and J by 6 bases, with 12 bases between them. Germline-derived CDR1 and CDR2 are MNHEY and SVGAGI. In DNA form, the CDR3 reads TGTGCCAGCAGTTACTCGACCCGACTCCGCAATGAGCAGTTCTTC. Residues: CASSYSTRLRNEQFF.

The chain is built from TRBV2 and TRBJ1-2; the D gene is possibly TRBD1 (5 bases). Trimming shortened V by 10 bases and J by 7 bases, and 22 bases separated the two germline ends. The CDR3 extends over 14 amino acids. The V gene's germline CDR1 is SNHLY and CDR2 FYNNEI. The CDR3 bases are TGTGCCACCGCGCCGGGGCGCCGGGGAGGTGGCTACACCTTC. Its translation: CATAPGRRGGGYTF.

V and J are TRBV20-1 and TRBJ2-1, with D perhaps TRBD2 (7 bases). Per the germline V gene, CDR1 is DFQATT and CDR2 is SNEGSKA (reference sequence). Trimming pared 0 bases from V and 7 bases from J, leaving 22 bases between. The length of the CDR3 is 17 residues. The CDR3 sequence: CSAREMKGGDLVNEQFF. CDR3 nucleotide sequence: TGCAGTGCTAGAGAGATGAAGGGGGGGGACTTAGTAAATGAGCAGTTCTTC.

V and J are TRBV5-1 and TRBJ2-7; D might be TRBD1 or TRBD2, each matching 5 bases. Germline V gene lookup returns CDR1 SGHRS and CDR2 YFSETQ. V was trimmed by 4 bases and J by 4 bases, leaving 15 bases between them. The CDR3 is 14 residues long. The CDR3 DNA follows: TGCGCCAGCAGCCCCCGGGACGACCCTTACGAGCAGTACTTC. Amino acid sequence: CASSPRDDPYEQYF.

This clonotype has more than one count but fewer than ten. V usage is TRBV5-5 and J usage is TRBJ1-2; perhaps TRBD1 as D (6 bases). Looked up from germline, CDR1 is SGHKS and CDR2 is YYEKEE (reference sequence). Trimming took off 8 bases at V and 1 base at J, with 21 bases between the two ends. This CDR3 region has 16 residues. CDR3 DNA: TGTGCCAGGACAGATATTCCGGGACACCATAACTATGGCTACACCTTC. Its translation: CARTDIPGHHNYGYTF.

The chain has TRBV4-2 and TRBJ1-3; tentative D call: TRBD1 (6 bases). The CDR3 contains 18 residues. Germline V gene sequence: CDR1 LGHNA, CDR2 YNFKEQ. V lost 0 bases to trimming and J lost 0 bases, with 15 bases between them. The CDR3 DNA sequence: TGTGCCAGCAGCCAAGATCGATCGGGGACAAACTCTGGAAACACCATATATTTT. This codes for CASSQDRSGTNSGNTIYF.

The rearrangement links TRBV4-2 to TRBJ1-2; D unresolved. CDR1 and CDR2 (germline): LGHNA, YNFKEQ. The CDR3 sequence is 15 residues long. V gave up 3 bases and J gave up 4 bases, with 15 bases separating them. Written as DNA, the CDR3 is TGTGCCAGCAGCCACCAGTATGAACATGGCTATGGCTACACCTTC. This encodes CASSHQYEHGYGYTF.

The gene calls are TRBV20-1 and TRBJ1-2, with 9 positions matching TRBD1. Germline CDR1 is DFQATT and CDR2 is SNEGSKA (reference sequence). This CDR3 spans 16 amino acids. The J segment lost 4 bases and the V segment lost 0 bases, leaving 9 bases of the junction unmatched. This CDR3 reads CSARDAQGAASYGYTF. The CDR3 DNA reads TGCAGTGCTAGAGACGCACAGGGGGCGGCTAGCTATGGCTACACCTTC.

The chain uses TRBV18 and TRBJ1-1, with a tentative D call TRBD1 (5 bases). The CDR3 consists of 14 residues. Trimming took off 6 bases at V and 4 bases at J, with 15 bases between the two ends. Germline lookup yields CDR1 KGHSH and CDR2 LQKENI. DNA of the CDR3: TGTGCCAGCTCTATGGGGGTATTGGGCACTGAAGCTTTCTTT. Encoded protein: CASSMGVLGTEAFF. Complete variable domain (other parts from reference TRBV18 and TRBJ1-1): NAGVMQNPRHLVRRRGQEARLRCSPMKGHSHVYWYRQLPEEGLKFMVYLQKENIIDESGMPKERFSAEFPKEGPSILRIQQVVRGDSAAYFCASSMGVLGTEAFFGQGTRLTVV.

The chain has TRBV6-2 or TRBV6-3 and TRBJ2-1; 8 bases agree with TRBD2. V shed 6 bases and J 2 bases; nucleotides not matched to a gene: 3. Germline CDR1 reads MNHEY; CDR2 reads SVGEGT. There are 14 residues in the CDR3. The CDR3, as DNA: TGTGCCAGCAGGGTAGCGGGGACCTACAATGAGCAGTTCTTC. Encoded protein: CASRVAGTYNEQFF.

The J gene is TRBJ1-2, the V gene TRBV12-3 or TRBV12-4; 9 nucleotides align to TRBD1. Trimming cost V 7 bases and J 4 bases; bases outside gene matches: 10. This CDR3 has 15 residues. The CDR3 nucleotides are TGTGCCAGCATCGATTCGGGACAGGGCTCCTATGGCTACACCTTC. This gives the protein CASIDSGQGSYGYTF.

The chain employs TRBV28 and TRBJ1-4; possibly TRBD1 for D (6 bases). The V gene's germline CDR1 is MDHEN and CDR2 SYDVKM. V was shortened by 6 bases and J by 1 base, with 9 bases between the two germline ends. This CDR3 region has 14 residues. The chain's CDR3 is CASSVQGTNEKLFF. The CDR3 region has the DNA TGTGCCAGCAGCGTACAGGGAACTAATGAAAAACTGTTTTTT.